Sequencing of this TCR beta chain was carried out in a study of blood T cells in healthy people across ages. General study findings and limits: Percentage of naive T cells showed a strong correlation with TCR beta diversity.

This clonotype was picked up many times. Its target is not known. Germline V gene data show CDR1 as SGHTA and CDR2 as FQGNSA. V shed 4 bases and J 6 bases; nucleotides not matched to a gene: 6. CDR3 length equals 14 residues. Primers used in a second PCR of about 6 to 11 cycles were a sample-barcoded 5' primer and a J-beta primer mix. The authors tagged each cDNA molecule using a template-switch adaptor with 12 random nucleotides. TCRdb passed the 5' RACE reads through MiXCR, listing each CDR3 protein once. The repertoire includes about 830,000 distinct CDR3 sequences, 58% of them detected once, and approximately 23% sits in the top ten.

V gene TRBV7-2 combines with J gene TRBJ1-2; 9 bases map to TRBD1. This clonotype was obtained from a man aged 30 to 39 in good health. Sequenced material: blood. The CDR3 bases are TGTGCCAGCAGCTACACAGGGGGCGCAGATGGCTACACCTTC. It encodes CASSYTGGADGYTF. Using reference TRBV7-2 and TRBJ1-2 for the parts outside the CDR3, the full variable domain is GAGVSQSPSNKVTEKGKDVELRCDPISGHTALYWYRQSLGQGLEFLIYFQGNSAPDKSGLPSDRFSAERTGGSVSTLTIQRTQQEDSAVYLCASSYTGGADGYTFGSGTRLTVV.